The sequence of this T cell receptor beta chain was determined in a study of blood T cell repertoires in COVID-19. Study background: Spain, Italy and the United States supplied samples that represented acute and convalescent COVID-19. In each case, the material was cDNA or gDNA derived from T cells, B-cell-depleted T cells, or PBMCs.

Cohort allocation depended upon clinical history that participants reported. Germline loops: CDR1 SGHNT, CDR2 YYREEE (reference sequence). CDR3 length equals 16 residues. V trimming: 4 bases; J trimming: 2 bases; junction bases outside the gene matches: 10. In the original analysis: Nucleated cell number was recorded as an estimate derived from reference gene primer amplification. Sequenced by immunoSEQ multiplex PCR; TCRdb stores in-frame clones only, minus some. The V and J calls and clone size come from that table; D and trimming were worked out from the DNA. The data show under 200,000 clones, more than 70% seen once.

V is TRBV5-4 and J is TRBJ2-3, with 7 nucleotides matching TRBD2. The source material was PBMCs or T cells enriched from blood (not recorded which). The clonotype was recovered from a man aged 40-55 years with acute COVID-19. In DNA, the CDR3 is TGTGCCAGCAGCGGTAGCGTAGCGGGTCTCACAGATACGCAGTATTTT. Its protein product is CASSGSVAGLTDTQYF.